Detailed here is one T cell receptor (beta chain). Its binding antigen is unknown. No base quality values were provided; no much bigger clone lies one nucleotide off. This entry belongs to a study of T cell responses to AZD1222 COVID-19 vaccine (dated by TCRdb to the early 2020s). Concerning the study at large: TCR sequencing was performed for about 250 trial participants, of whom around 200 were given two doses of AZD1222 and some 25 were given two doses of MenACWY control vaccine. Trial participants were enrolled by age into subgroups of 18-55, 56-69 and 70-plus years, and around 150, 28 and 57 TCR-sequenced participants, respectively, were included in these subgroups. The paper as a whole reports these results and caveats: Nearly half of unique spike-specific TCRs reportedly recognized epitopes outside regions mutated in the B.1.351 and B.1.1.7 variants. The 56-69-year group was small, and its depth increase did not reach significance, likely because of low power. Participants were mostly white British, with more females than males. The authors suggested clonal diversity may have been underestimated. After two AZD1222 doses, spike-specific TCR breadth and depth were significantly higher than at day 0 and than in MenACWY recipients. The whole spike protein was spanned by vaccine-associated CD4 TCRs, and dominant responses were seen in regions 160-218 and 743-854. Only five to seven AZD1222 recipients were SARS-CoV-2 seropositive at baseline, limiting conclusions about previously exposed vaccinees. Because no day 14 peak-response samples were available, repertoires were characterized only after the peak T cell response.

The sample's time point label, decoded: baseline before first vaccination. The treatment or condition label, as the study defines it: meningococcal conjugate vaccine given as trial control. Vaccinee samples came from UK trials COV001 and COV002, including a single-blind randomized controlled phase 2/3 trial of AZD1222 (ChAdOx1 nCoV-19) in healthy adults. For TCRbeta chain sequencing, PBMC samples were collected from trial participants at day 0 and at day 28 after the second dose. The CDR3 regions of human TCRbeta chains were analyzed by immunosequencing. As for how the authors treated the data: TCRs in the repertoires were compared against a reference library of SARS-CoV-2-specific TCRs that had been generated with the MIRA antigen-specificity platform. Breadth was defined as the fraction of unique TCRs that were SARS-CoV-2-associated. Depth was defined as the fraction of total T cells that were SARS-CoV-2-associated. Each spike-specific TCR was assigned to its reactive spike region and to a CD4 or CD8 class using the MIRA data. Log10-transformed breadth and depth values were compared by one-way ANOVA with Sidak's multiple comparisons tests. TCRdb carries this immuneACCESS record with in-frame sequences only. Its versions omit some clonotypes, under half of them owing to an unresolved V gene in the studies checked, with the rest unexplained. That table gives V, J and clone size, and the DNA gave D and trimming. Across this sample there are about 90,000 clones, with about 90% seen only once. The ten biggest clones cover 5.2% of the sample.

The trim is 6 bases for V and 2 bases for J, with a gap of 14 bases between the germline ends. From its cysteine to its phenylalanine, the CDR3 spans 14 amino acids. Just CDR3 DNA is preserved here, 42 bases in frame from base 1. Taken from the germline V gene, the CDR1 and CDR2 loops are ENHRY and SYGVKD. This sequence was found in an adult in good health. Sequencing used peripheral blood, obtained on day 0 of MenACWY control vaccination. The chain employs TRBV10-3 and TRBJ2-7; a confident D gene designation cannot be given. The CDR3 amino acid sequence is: CAISPPNSAYEQYF. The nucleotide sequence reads TGTGCCATCAGCCCGCCCAACAGCGCCTACGAGCAGTACTTC.